These 27 T cell receptor beta chains share one sample of origin, sequenced in a study of monozygotic twins with cystic fibrosis. Sequencing used immunoSEQ multiplex PCR; TCRdb keeps in-frame clones, though not all of them. The table lists 14,000 or so clones, over 85% of them singletons, with around 9.3% in the top ten. The specimen sequenced was blood. Receptors were obtained from a girl aged 2-15 years with cystic fibrosis.

The chain employs TRBV4-1 and TRBJ2-2, with D hard to call. The germline gives CDR1 MGHRA, CDR2 YSYEKL. The CDR3 runs 19 residues. Trimming took 4 bases from V and 4 from J, leaving 25 bases between them. The CDR3 reads CASSRTLLTPTHGTGELFF. In DNA, the CDR3 is TGCGCCAGCAGCCGAACCTTGCTGACGCCAACACATGGCACCGGGGAGCTGTTTTTT.

V gene TRBV9 combines with J gene TRBJ2-1; D uncertain. Germline assignment: CDR1 SGDLS and CDR2 YYNGEE. Trimming left V 2 bases short and J 0 bases short, with 12 bases between. There are 16 residues in the CDR3. CDR3 residues: CASSVNSRSSYNEQFF. The DNA for the CDR3 is TGTGCCAGCAGCGTTAATTCGCGGAGCTCCTACAATGAGCAGTTCTTC.

The gene calls are TRBV19 and TRBJ1-1; unclear D gene. The CDR3 consists of 14 residues. Trimming left V 2 bases short and J 1 base short, with 8 bases between. Germline assignment: CDR1 LNHDA and CDR2 SQIVND (reference sequence). The CDR3 here is CASSIKPGNTEAFF. CDR3 nucleotides: TGTGCCAGTAGTATAAAGCCGGGGAACACTGAAGCTTTCTTT.

The V gene is TRBV7-3, the J gene TRBJ1-2; no clear D. The V gene's germline CDR1 is SGHTA and CDR2 FQGTGA. The CDR3 sequence is 13 residues long. V lost 3 bases, J lost 2 bases, and 7 bases lay in between. DNA for the CDR3: TGTGCCAGCAGCTTGGAAAACAACTATGGCTACACCTTC. As protein: CASSLENNYGYTF.

The CDR3 is CASSRQSNQPQHF. The CDR3 region has the DNA TGTGCCAGTAGTAGACAGAGCAATCAGCCCCAGCATTTT. The chain employs TRBV19 and TRBJ1-5; tentative D call: TRBD1 (5 bases). V lost 4 bases, J lost 1 base, and 5 bases lay in between. This CDR3 spans 13 amino acids. Per germline, CDR1 LNHDA and CDR2 SQIVND (reference sequence).

The chain carries TRBV25-1 and TRBJ1-3; 7 bases map to TRBD1. V trimming: 4 bases; J trimming: 7 bases; junction bases outside the gene matches: 7. The CDR3 consists of 14 residues. Germline-derived CDR1 and CDR2 are MGHDK and SYGVNS. CDR3 amino acids: CASSGRTGINTIYF. The CDR3 coding sequence is TGTGCCAGCAGTGGAAGGACAGGCATCAACACCATATATTTT.

V and J are TRBV10-3 and TRBJ2-3; D is uncertain. The length of the CDR3 is 16 residues. Trimming stripped 3 bases from V and 5 bases from J, with 18 bases between. From germline, CDR1 is ENHRY and CDR2 SYGVKD. This CDR3 reads CAISDEKRLHGDTQYF. The CDR3 nucleotides read TGTGCCATCAGTGATGAAAAGCGCCTACACGGAGATACGCAGTATTTT.

In this sample, this clone turned up a few times. This chain uses TRBV27 with TRBJ2-7, with D maybe TRBD1 (6 bases). CDR1 is MNHEY, CDR2 SMNVEV, per germline (reference sequence). The CDR3 has 14 residues. V gave up 6 bases and J gave up 2 bases, with 14 bases separating them. The CDR3 region has the DNA TGTGCCAGCAGCATCGGCAGGGGTCCCTACGAGCAGTACTTC. Its translation is CASSIGRGPYEQYF.

The chain carries TRBV6-1 and TRBJ1-5; D is ambiguous. V lost 7 bases and J lost 2, with 9 bases in between. Germline V gives CDR1 MNHNS, CDR2 SASEGT. This CDR3 comprises 13 residues. This CDR3 is CASMSRGNQPQHF. The CDR3 DNA is TGTGCCAGCATGTCTCGGGGCAATCAGCCCCAGCATTTT.

This sequence joins TRBV5-6 and TRBJ2-7; the match to TRBD2 covers 11 bases. V dropped 6 bases and J dropped 2; count of bases not matched to a gene: 13. The CDR3 covers 17 residues. Per germline, CDR1 SGHDT and CDR2 YYEEEE. The DNA of the CDR3 is TGTGCCAGCACCCCCGGGGGGCTAGCGGGAGGTCCCTACGAGCAGTACTTC. It specifies CASTPGGLAGGPYEQYF.

The CDR3 protein is CASSYSTGKEGYTF. DNA of the CDR3: TGTGCCAGCAGTTACTCGACAGGGAAAGAAGGCTACACCTTC. This chain links TRBV6-5 with TRBJ1-2; 7 bases line up with TRBD1. The length of the CDR3 is 14 residues. CDR1 is MNHEY and CDR2 is SVGAGI in the germline V gene. V gave up 0 bases and J gave up 8 bases; unmatched junction bases: 6.

The rearrangement joins TRBV25-1 to TRBJ2-3; TRBD1 aligns across 7 bases. Germline lookup yields CDR1 MGHDK and CDR2 SYGVNS. Losses at the gene ends were 1 base for V and 2 bases for J; bases not matched to a gene: 6. This CDR3 has 16 amino acids. CDR3 in DNA: TGTGCCAGCAGTGAATCCCGACAGGGCACCACAGATACGCAGTATTTT. This translates into CASSESRQGTTDTQYF.

The chain links TRBV29-1 to TRBJ1-2; 7 bases line up with TRBD1. CDR3 length equals 14 residues. Trimming cost V 2 bases and J 7 bases; bases outside gene matches: 10. Germline loops: CDR1 SQVTM, CDR2 ANQGSEA. This chain's CDR3 is CSVELTRGMGGYTF. CDR3 DNA sequence: TGCAGCGTTGAACTGACCAGGGGGATGGGTGGCTACACCTTC. Complete variable domain (other parts from reference TRBV29-1 and TRBJ1-2): SAVISQKPSRDICQRGTSLTIQCQVDSQVTMMFWYRQQPGQSLTLIATANQGSEATYESGFVIDKFPISRPNLTFSTLTVSNMSPEDSSIYLCSVELTRGMGGYTFGSGTRLTVV.

This clone is a singleton in its sample. The J gene is TRBJ2-1, the V gene TRBV2, with 7 bases identical to TRBD2. The CDR3 is made up of 16 amino acids. Germline V CDR1 and CDR2: SNHLY, FYNNEI. Trimming cost V 4 bases and J 0 bases; bases outside gene matches: 6. The CDR3 DNA sequence: TGTGCCAGCAGTGGCCGAAGACTAGCCTCCTACAATGAGCAGTTCTTC. Translated: CASSGRRLASYNEQFF.

V is TRBV4-2 and J is TRBJ2-3; 10 nucleotides agree with TRBD2. The CDR3 consists of 16 residues. After removal of 1 base from V and 1 base from J, the junction contained 2 bases not matched to a gene. From germline, CDR1 is LGHNA and CDR2 YNFKEQ. The CDR3 spells CASSQALAGGTDTQYF. Here the CDR3 DNA reads TGTGCCAGCAGCCAAGCTCTAGCGGGAGGCACAGATACGCAGTATTTT.

CDR3 nucleotides: TGTGCCAGTAGTATAGTAGCGGGAGCCAAAAACATTCAGTACTTC. Translation gives CASSIVAGAKNIQYF. The chain couples TRBV19 to TRBJ2-4, with 7 bases fitting TRBD2. The germline gives CDR1 LNHDA, CDR2 SQIVND (reference sequence). V was clipped by 1 base and J by 0 bases; unmatched bases: 0. The CDR3 spans 15 residues.

J is TRBJ1-2 and V is TRBV20-1; D remains unclear. The CDR3 contains 9 residues. Germline V gene lookup returns CDR1 DFQATT and CDR2 SNEGSKA (reference sequence). V was pared by 5 bases and J by 11 bases, with 9 bases between. Here the CDR3 DNA reads TGCAGTGCTCCTCCGTGGTACACCTTC. Translation gives CSAPPWYTF.

The chain joins TRBV7-2 to TRBJ2-7; no clear D. Germline assignment: CDR1 SGHTA and CDR2 FQGNSA. There are 14 residues in the CDR3. V was clipped by 1 base and J by 0 bases, with 7 bases between them. The DNA of the CDR3 is TGTGCCAGCAGCTTAGGGGCAAGCTCCTACGAGCAGTACTTC. It translates to CASSLGASSYEQYF.

The V and J genes are TRBV5-1 and TRBJ2-7, with D possibly TRBD1 on 5 matching bases. Trimming pared 2 bases from V and 5 bases from J, leaving 14 bases between. This CDR3 is 14 amino acids long. Germline loops: CDR1 SGHRS, CDR2 YFSETQ. CDR3 nucleotides: TGCGCCAGCAGCTTAGGGCAGGGCGCCCACGAGCAGTACTTC. This encodes CASSLGQGAHEQYF.

This chain connects TRBV5-1 to TRBJ2-3; 8 positions agree with TRBD1. Per the germline V gene, CDR1 is SGHRS and CDR2 is YFSETQ. V lost 4 bases to trimming and J lost 3 bases; unmatched junction nucleotides: 10. The CDR3 spans 16 residues. This CDR3 is CASSARQGSVTDTQYF. CDR3 DNA sequence: TGCGCCAGCAGCGCCAGACAGGGGAGCGTGACAGATACGCAGTATTTT. The whole variable domain, remainder taken from reference TRBV5-1 and TRBJ2-3, is KAGVTQTPRYLIKTRGQQVTLSCSPISGHRSVSWYQQTPGQGLQFLFEYFSETQRNKGNFPGRFSGRQFSNSRSEMNVSTLELGDSALYLCASSARQGSVTDTQYFGPGTRLTVL.

The rearrangement uses TRBV27 and TRBJ1-2, with no clear D. The CDR3 length is 15 residues. V gave up 2 bases and J gave up 0 bases, with 10 bases separating them. Per germline, CDR1 MNHEY and CDR2 SMNVEV (reference sequence). Here the CDR3 DNA reads TGTGCCAGCAGTTTAGGCAGCACCCCTAACTATGGCTACACCTTC. It yields the protein CASSLGSTPNYGYTF.

The V gene is TRBV6-1, the J gene TRBJ1-1; D gene uncertain. CDR1 is MNHNS and CDR2 is SASEGT in the germline V gene. The CDR3 is made up of 15 amino acids. Trimming shortened V by 2 bases and J by 3 bases, and 13 bases separated the two germline ends. The CDR3 here is CASSEMQALYTEAFF. The CDR3 DNA follows: TGTGCCAGCAGTGAAATGCAGGCCCTTTACACTGAAGCTTTCTTT.

This rearrangement joins TRBV5-1 to TRBJ1-4; D uncertain. CDR3 length: 14 residues. Trimming removed 0 bases from V and 4 bases from J, with 7 bases in between. CDR1 SGHRS and CDR2 YFSETQ come from the germline V gene. The CDR3 region is CASSLGQINEKLFF. Here the CDR3 DNA reads TGCGCCAGCAGCTTGGGCCAAATTAATGAAAAACTGTTTTTT.

The rearrangement links TRBV15 to TRBJ2-6; 8 bases match TRBD1. The CDR3 has 16 residues. From germline, CDR1 is LNHNV and CDR2 YYDKDF (reference sequence). The V and J ends lost 0 bases and 4 bases, in that order; junction bases with no gene match: 2. DNA of the CDR3: TGTGCCACCAGCAGAGATCAGGGGGCAGGGGCCAACGTCCTGACTTTC. It translates to CATSRDQGAGANVLTF.

This chain joins TRBV6-1 and TRBJ2-3; no definite D call. Trimming took off 8 bases at V and 2 bases at J, with 14 bases between the two ends. The germline CDR1 and CDR2 sequences are MNHNS and SASEGT. The CDR3 is 14 amino acids. In DNA form, the CDR3 reads TGTGCCAGCTCGGAGTCAGCCCCCACAGATACGCAGTATTTT. It is translated as CASSESAPTDTQYF.

The V gene is TRBV2, the J gene TRBJ1-2; D might be TRBD1 (6 bases). V dropped 6 bases and J dropped 6 bases, with 20 bases sitting between them. This CDR3 spans 15 amino acids. Per germline, CDR1 SNHLY and CDR2 FYNNEI. The chain's CDR3 is CASSPSTVQGDGYTF. As DNA, the CDR3 is TGTGCCAGCAGCCCCTCGACGGTACAGGGTGATGGCTACACCTTC.

The chain couples TRBV12-5 to TRBJ2-4; perhaps TRBD1 as D (5 bases). The germline V and J ends were trimmed by 6 bases and 0 bases, with 6 bases remaining between them. Germline-derived CDR1 and CDR2 are LGHNT and FRNRAP. This CDR3 has 13 amino acids. CDR3 sequence: CASGTGAKNIQYF. Written as DNA, the CDR3 is TGTGCTAGTGGAACAGGAGCCAAAAACATTCAGTACTTC.